This T cell receptor (beta chain) comes out of a study of radiation and T cells in renal cell carcinoma. Whole-study results and caveats: No pretreatment tumor biopsies were available for baseline clonotypes. From baseline, blood top tumor clonotypes peaked at 2 weeks post-radiation.

Germline CDR1 SNHLY, CDR2 FYNNEI. This CDR3 is built from 17 residues. V shed 6 bases and J shed 0 bases, with 15 bases lying between them. Notes on this clone: What it binds is unknown.

This sample's time point: blood 4 weeks post-SBRT, at nephrectomy. The treatment: 15 Gy SBRT to primary tumor, nephrectomy 4 weeks later. Nephrectomy followed 15 Gy stereotactic body radiation by 4 weeks. The patient's renal cell carcinoma had clear cell pathology. Here immunoSEQ multiplex PCR was the method, and the copy in TCRdb shows in-frame clones only, minus some. The table lists 140,000 to 150,000 clones, about 88% of them singletons. The gene calls are TRBV2 and TRBJ1-6; the D is unclear. This TCR was recovered from a woman in her fifties or sixties with renal cell carcinoma. Material: blood, obtained from a patient whose treatment included radiotherapy and nephrectomy. This chain's CDR3 is CASRHHGPSSYNSPLHF. The DNA for the CDR3 is TGTGCCAGCAGACACCATGGACCTAGCTCCTATAATTCACCCCTCCACTTT.